This TCR beta chain was captured by sequencing in a study of T cell changes during pregnancy in multiple sclerosis. The J segment lost 1 base and the V segment lost 3 bases, leaving 9 bases of the junction unmatched. The CDR3 has 17 amino acids. Germline CDR1 SGDLS, CDR2 YYNGEE. The method was immunoSEQ multiplex PCR; TCRdb's version includes in-frame clones alone and lacks a portion of them. The table lists about 64,000 clones, around nine tenths of them singletons. The chain has TRBV9 and TRBJ2-2; 7 nucleotides agree with TRBD2. The receptor comes from a female donor with multiple sclerosis, enrolled in a pregnancy study. Source: peripheral blood, taken in the second trimester of pregnancy. The CDR3 sequence is CASSDPLAEQNTGELFF. CDR3 DNA: TGTGCCAGCAGCGACCCGCTAGCGGAGCAGAACACCGGGGAGCTGTTTTTT.